Presented here are 24 T cell receptor beta chains from one specimen sequenced in a study of metastatic and nonmetastatic thyroid tumors (TCRdb year 2020). None of the patients had been given any treatment before thyroid surgery. The protocol used for the library was PCR. Instrument on record: Illumina HiSeq 4000. TCRdb itself trimmed the public reads at Q25 with fastp, ran MiXCR and retained productive beta chains. The sample table contains 11,000 to 15,000 clones; only one count was recorded for approximately 28% of them. Around 18% of the sample lies in the top ten. Sequencing was performed on tumor tissue. These receptors were obtained from a female donor with papillary thyroid cancer or a benign thyroid nodule (not recorded which). Some clones in this sample may be carry-over from other donors' samples.

This clone was counted only a few times. J is TRBJ2-7 and V is TRBV6-6; D is ambiguous. The length of the CDR3 is 13 residues. Germline V gene sequence: CDR1 MNHNY, CDR2 SVGAGI (reference sequence). Trimming stripped 0 bases from V and 7 bases from J, with 10 bases between. The CDR3 reads CASSYSRLGEQYF. The CDR3 bases are TGTGCCAGCAGTTACTCGAGGTTGGGGGAGCAGTACTTC.

The CDR3 DNA follows: TGCGCCAGCAAGTTAGGGGACAGGGACACTGAAGCTTTCTTT. Its translation is CASKLGDRDTEAFF. This chain links TRBV5-1 with TRBJ1-1; 9 bases fit TRBD1. Germline lookup yields CDR1 SGHRS and CDR2 YFSETQ. This CDR3 contains 14 residues. Trimming removed 6 bases from V and 3 bases from J; junction bases left unmatched: 6.

This clone was counted ten times or more. V gene TRBV18 combines with J gene TRBJ1-4; the D gene is possibly TRBD1 (5 bases). The CDR3 length is 15 residues. V lost 4 bases and J 13 bases, leaving 22 bases between the germline ends. Germline CDR1 is KGHSH and CDR2 is LQKENI. CDR3 sequence reads: CASSLRTEIPGGLFF. DNA for the CDR3: TGTGCCAGCTCACTTAGGACCGAGATCCCCGGGGGACTGTTTTTT.

This clone rates as medium-sized. The rearrangement uses TRBV7-8 and TRBJ2-1; TRBD2 might be the D (5 bases). CDR3 size: 15 residues. The V gene's germline CDR1 is SGHVS and CDR2 FQNEAQ. The V end was cut by 5 bases, the J end by 6 bases, with 17 bases between. The CDR3 nucleotides read TGTGCCAGCAGCAGACTGGCTTCGGGGAGCAATGAGCAGTTCTTC. It is translated as CASSRLASGSNEQFF.

This chain links TRBV27 with TRBJ2-7; maybe TRBD1 (6 bases). With 4 bases removed from V and 5 bases from J, the gap between germline ends came to 9 bases. The CDR3 has 12 amino acids. Germline CDR1 is MNHEY and CDR2 is SMNVEV (reference sequence). The CDR3 bases are TGTGCCAGCAGTTCAGGGGCCCACGAGCAGTACTTC. It is translated as CASSSGAHEQYF.

This chain links TRBV5-1 with TRBJ2-2; no firm D call. Germline CDR1 is SGHRS and CDR2 is YFSETQ. This CDR3 contains 14 residues. Deletions cut 0 bases from V and 1 base from J, with 4 bases between. CDR3 nucleotide sequence: TGCGCCAGCAGCTTGGGTGGGAACACCGGGGAGCTGTTTTTT. Amino acid sequence: CASSLGGNTGELFF.

This clone was picked up a small number of times. The rearrangement uses TRBV19 and TRBJ2-2, with a possible D match to TRBD2 (5 bases). CDR1 and CDR2 (germline): LNHDA, SQIVND (reference sequence). This CDR3 spans 15 amino acids. Trimming removed 7 bases from V and 5 bases from J, with 17 bases in between. In DNA form, the CDR3 reads TGTGCCAGTATGTCGCGGGCAGGCGGGACCGGGGAGCTGTTTTTT. Translating gives CASMSRAGGTGELFF. Using reference TRBV19 and TRBJ2-2 for the parts outside the CDR3, the full variable domain is DGGITQSPKYLFRKEGQNVTLSCEQNLNHDAMYWYRQDPGQGLRLIYYSQIVNDFQKGDIAEGYSVSREKKESFPLTVTSAQKNPTAFYLCASMSRAGGTGELFFGEGSRLTVL.

This clone was detected ten times or more. This sample also contains other DNA sequences that code for the same CDR3. This sequence joins TRBV6-4 and TRBJ2-2; D gene uncertain. Deletions cut 5 bases from V and 7 bases from J, with 11 bases between. Germline lookup yields CDR1 MRHNA and CDR2 SNTAGT. The CDR3 runs to 13 residues. In DNA form, the CDR3 reads TGTGCCAGCAGTCCTACGGATGGCGGGGAGCTGTTTTTT. It yields the protein CASSPTDGGELFF.

The gene calls are TRBV6-1 and TRBJ2-7; 10 bases line up with TRBD2. The V gene end was trimmed by 5 bases and the J gene end by 7 bases; junction bases not matched to a gene: 5. This CDR3 contains 13 residues. Germline V gives CDR1 MNHNS, CDR2 SASEGT. The DNA for the CDR3 is TGTGCCAGCAGTAAGGGACTAGCGTCGGAGCAGTACTTC. Protein sequence: CASSKGLASEQYF.

The table lists this clone with a few counts. The chain uses TRBV19 and TRBJ1-4; unclear D gene. This CDR3 is built from 14 residues. Deletions cut 7 bases from V and 0 bases from J, with 9 bases between. Germline values: CDR1 LNHDA, CDR2 SQIVND (reference sequence). CDR3 in DNA: TGTGCCAGTAAAGATGAGGCAACTAATGAAAAACTGTTTTTT. Encoded protein: CASKDEATNEKLFF.

The J gene is TRBJ2-3, the V gene TRBV10-3, with D perhaps TRBD2 (6 bases). CDR1 ENHRY and CDR2 SYGVKD come from the germline V gene. This CDR3 comprises 14 residues. Trimming cost V 4 bases and J 4 bases, with 12 bases left between them. CDR3 loop: CAISATGGADTQYF. As DNA, the CDR3 is TGTGCCATCAGTGCTACAGGAGGGGCAGATACGCAGTATTTT.

In this sample, this clone turned up many times. A much larger clone is a single base away; this may be a read error. The V call is TRBV6-1, the J call TRBJ2-5; D ambiguous. In germline, CDR1 is MNHNS, CDR2 SASEGT. CDR3 size: 13 residues. CDR3 DNA sequence: TGTGCCGGCAGTCCCCAGCCGGAAGAGACCCAGTACTTC. The encoded protein is CAGSPQPEETQYF.

Only one count was recorded for this clone. For the CDR3, the DNA is TGCGCCAGCAGCCAATGGGGACAGGGTCGGAACGAGCAGTACTTC. Its protein product is CASSQWGQGRNEQYF. The chain joins TRBV4-1 to TRBJ2-7; TRBD1 matches at 9 bases. The CDR3 is made up of 15 amino acids. Germline V lookup: CDR1 MGHRA, CDR2 YSYEKL. Losses at the gene ends were 2 bases for V and 5 bases for J; bases not matched to a gene: 7.

This clone was seen more than once but under ten times. V is TRBV27 and J is TRBJ2-7; D tentatively fits TRBD1 or TRBD2 (6 bases each). From germline, CDR1 is MNHEY and CDR2 SMNVEV (reference sequence). The CDR3 is 14 residues long. V lost 0 bases and J 1 base, leaving 7 bases between the germline ends. CDR3 region: CASSLSGGSYEQYF. In DNA, the CDR3 is TGTGCCAGCAGTTTATCAGGGGGGTCCTACGAGCAGTACTTC.

V usage is TRBV7-2 and J usage is TRBJ1-2; D gene uncertain. There are 13 residues in the CDR3. Germline CDR1 is SGHTA and CDR2 is FQGNSA. Trimming took 1 base from V and 1 from J, leaving 4 bases between them. CDR3: CASSLGVNYGYTF. Written as DNA, the CDR3 is TGTGCCAGCAGCTTAGGGGTTAACTATGGCTACACCTTC.

Details on this clone: A much larger clone sits a single nucleotide away, making a read error possible. J is TRBJ1-1 and V is TRBV6-1; TRBD1 is a possible D gene (6 bases). The CDR3 runs 17 residues. Per the germline V gene, CDR1 is MNHNS and CDR2 is SASEGT. The CDR3 DNA reads TGCGCCAGCAGTCCCCGCCGGGACGGGGGGCCGAACACTGAAGCTTTCTTT. Residues: CASSPRRDGGPNTEAFF.

This clone came up many times. The J gene is TRBJ2-5, the V gene TRBV7-9; a weak D match, TRBD2 (6 bases). This CDR3 is built from 14 residues. With 4 bases removed from V and 10 bases from J, the gap between germline ends came to 19 bases. Per germline, CDR1 SEHNR and CDR2 FQNEAQ (reference sequence). The CDR3 nucleotides read TGTGCCAGCAGCTGGAAGGAGGGAGTAGGGGACCAGTACTTC. It codes for CASSWKEGVGDQYF. Full variable domain (outside the CDR3, taken from reference TRBV7-9 and TRBJ2-5): DTGVSQNPRHKITKRGQNVTFRCDPISEHNRLYWYRQTLGQGPEFLTYFQNEAQLEKSRLLSDRFSAERPKGSFSTLEIQRTEQGDSAMYLCASSWKEGVGDQYFGPGTRLLVL.

As to this clone: An end of the junction differs from the germline gene, which may be a read error. This sequence joins TRBV6-1 and TRBJ1-1; D is undetermined. The germline V gene has CDR1 MNHNS and CDR2 SASEGT. CDR3 length: 12 amino acids. The CDR3 DNA reads as TGTGCCAGCACAAACGAGAACACTGATGCTTTCTTT. Encoded protein: CASTNENTDAFF.

This chain joins TRBV10-1 and TRBJ1-2; D might be TRBD1 (6 bases). Germline lookup yields CDR1 WNHNN and CDR2 SYGVQD (reference sequence). Between the trimmed V and J ends, which lost 3 bases and 5 bases, there was a span of 13 bases. The CDR3 totals 14 residues. CDR3 in DNA: TGCGCCAGCAGTGACCCAGGGAGGGGGTATGGCTACACCTTC. It is translated as CASSDPGRGYGYTF.

This clone ranks as medium-sized. The chain is built from TRBV6-4 and TRBJ1-2, with D possibly being TRBD1 (6 bases). With 4 bases removed from V and 2 bases from J, the gap between germline ends came to 14 bases. The V gene's germline CDR1 is MRHNA and CDR2 SNTAGT. The CDR3 loop spans 15 amino acids. The DNA for the CDR3 is TGTGCCAGCAGTGTTGATGGGGGGGGCAACTATGGCTACACCTTC. Amino acid sequence: CASSVDGGGNYGYTF.

This clone was detected only a few times. The identical CDR3 is also encoded by other nucleotide sequences in the sample. This sequence joins TRBV27 and TRBJ2-1, with TRBD2 matching 14 bases. The CDR3 has 16 residues. The V segment lost 9 bases and the J segment 7 bases; nucleotides outside the gene matches: 11. The germline CDR1 and CDR2 sequences are MNHEY and SMNVEV (reference sequence). This CDR3 is CASSTTGTSGSNEQFF. DNA of the CDR3: TGTGCCAGTAGTACCACCGGGACTAGCGGGAGTAATGAGCAGTTCTTC.

This clone was observed a handful of times. Here the CDR3 reads CASNQIGGPNQPQHF. The DNA of the CDR3 is TGTGCCAGCAACCAAATCGGGGGACCCAATCAGCCCCAGCATTTT. The chain has TRBV12-3 or TRBV12-4 and TRBJ1-5, with D possibly matching TRBD1 (5 bases). The V end lost 7 bases, the J end lost 3 bases, and 16 bases lay between the germline ends. The CDR3 length is 15 residues.

This clone has more than one count but fewer than ten. The rearrangement links TRBV6-6 to TRBJ1-5; D gene ambiguous. Trimming cost V 2 bases and J 7 bases, with 9 bases left between them. There are 13 residues in the CDR3. Germline V gene lookup returns CDR1 MNHNY and CDR2 SVGAGI (reference sequence). CDR3 residues: CASSYGPGQPQHF. The CDR3, as DNA: TGTGCCAGCAGTTACGGACCAGGCCAGCCCCAGCATTTT.

This clone has just a few counts. This chain uses TRBV28 with TRBJ2-7; D is ambiguous. The germline gives CDR1 MDHEN, CDR2 SYDVKM. Trimming stripped 2 bases from V and 6 bases from J, with 5 bases between. This CDR3 spans 11 amino acids. The CDR3: CASSLRREQYF. The CDR3 DNA reads as TGTGCCAGCAGTTTACGACGCGAGCAGTACTTC.